These 27 T cell receptor beta chains share one sample of origin, sequenced in a study of cytomegalovirus exposure and HLA in healthy donors. The PCR ran on 60 Vbeta and 13 Jbeta primers. Produced via immunoSEQ multiplex PCR; TCRdb's table is partial and in-frame only. The data hold tens of thousands of clones, with around 80% observed a single time. The source material was PBMCs. Receptors originate from a man aged 18-30 years in good health and CMV-seronegative.

This chain joins TRBV9 and TRBJ2-1; D remains ambiguous. The V end lost 0 bases, the J end lost 2 bases, and 9 bases lay between the germline ends. The CDR3 loop spans 15 amino acids. Germline V lookup: CDR1 SGDLS, CDR2 YYNGEE. The CDR3 DNA reads TGTGCCAGCAGCGTAGAACAGCAGACCTACAATGAGCAGTTCTTC. It specifies CASSVEQQTYNEQFF.

This clone was detected only a few times. The V and J genes are TRBV9 and TRBJ2-1, with 12 bases that match TRBD2. V lost 4 bases, J lost 8 bases, and 7 bases stayed unmatched. Germline lookup yields CDR1 SGDLS and CDR2 YYNGEE. The CDR3 extends over 15 amino acids. CDR3 nucleotide sequence: TGTGCCAGCAGCATCGCTAGCGGGGGGGTCGATGAGCAGTTCTTC. Amino acid sequence: CASSIASGGVDEQFF.

This clone was counted only a few times. J is TRBJ1-1 and V is TRBV27; D possibly corresponds to TRBD1 (6 bases). The CDR3 is made up of 19 amino acids. In germline, CDR1 is MNHEY, CDR2 SMNVEV (reference sequence). Trimming stripped 2 bases from V and 1 base from J, with 23 bases between. CDR3 sequence (DNA): TGTGCCAGCAGTTTACAAACAGGGATCGGAGCTTCGTGGAACACTGAAGCTTTCTTT. Protein sequence: CASSLQTGIGASWNTEAFF.

This chain connects TRBV7-9 to TRBJ1-1; 8 bases line up with TRBD1. CDR1 SEHNR and CDR2 FQNEAQ come from the germline V gene (reference sequence). The V segment lost 5 bases and the J segment 0 bases; nucleotides outside the gene matches: 11. The CDR3 consists of 17 residues. CDR3 sequence (DNA): TGTGCCAGCAGCCTCGGACAGGGAACGAATATGAACACTGAAGCTTTCTTT. Protein sequence: CASSLGQGTNMNTEAFF.

The chain joins TRBV28 to TRBJ1-2; no reliable D call. This CDR3 contains 14 residues. Germline values: CDR1 MDHEN, CDR2 SYDVKM. V was shortened by 2 bases and J by 7 bases, with 14 bases between the two germline ends. The CDR3 loop is CASSLRAGWGGYTF. The CDR3 coding sequence is TGTGCCAGCAGTTTAAGGGCGGGATGGGGTGGCTACACCTTC.

The chain is built from TRBV5-4 and TRBJ2-1; possibly TRBD2 for D (5 bases). CDR3 length: 14 residues. The V gene lost 2 bases and the J gene lost 0 bases, with 6 bases spanning the gap. CDR1 is SGHNT and CDR2 is YYREEE in the germline V gene (reference sequence). This chain's CDR3 is CASSLLDSYNEQFF. CDR3 coding DNA: TGTGCCAGCAGCTTACTAGACTCCTACAATGAGCAGTTCTTC. Based on the CDR3 plus reference TRBV5-4 and TRBJ2-1, the full variable domain is ETGVTQSPTHLIKTRGQQVTLRCSSQSGHNTVSWYQQALGQGPQFIFQYYREEENGRGNFPPRFSGLQFPNYSSELNVNALELDDSALYLCASSLLDSYNEQFFGPGTRLTVL.

J is TRBJ2-3 and V is TRBV27; D is perhaps TRBD1 (8 bases). Germline assignment: CDR1 MNHEY and CDR2 SMNVEV (reference sequence). Between the trimmed V and J ends, which lost 6 bases and 0 bases, there was a span of 19 bases. This CDR3 has 17 residues. The CDR3 bases are TGTGCCAGCAGACCCAGACAGGGGAGGGTTAGCACAGATACGCAGTATTTT. Its protein product is CASRPRQGRVSTDTQYF.

The rearrangement joins TRBV5-4 to TRBJ2-5; 7 nucleotides match TRBD1. The better agreement between TRBJ2-7 and the DNA end casts doubt on the J call. This CDR3 is built from 12 residues. Germline lookup yields CDR1 SGHNT and CDR2 YYREEE (reference sequence). CDR3 sequence (DNA): TGTGCCAGCAGCCGGGACAGCTACGAGCAGTACTTC. Protein sequence: CASSRDSYEQYF.

The rearrangement joins TRBV28 to TRBJ1-5; perhaps TRBD1 as D (6 bases). The germline gives CDR1 MDHEN, CDR2 SYDVKM. This CDR3 spans 15 amino acids. V dropped 6 bases and J dropped 4 bases, with 16 bases sitting between them. As DNA, the CDR3 is TGTGCCAGCAGGGTACCACAGGGAAGGAATCAGCCCCAGCATTTT. The encoded protein is CASRVPQGRNQPQHF.

The chain is built from TRBV6-1 and TRBJ1-1; TRBD1 aligns across 9 bases. Germline V gene sequence: CDR1 MNHNS, CDR2 SASEGT. The J segment lost 4 bases and the V segment lost 5 bases, leaving 8 bases of the junction unmatched. The CDR3 is 15 residues long. The CDR3 loop reads CASSTRGTGITEAFF. The CDR3 nucleotides are TGTGCCAGCAGTACCCGAGGGACAGGGATCACTGAAGCTTTCTTT.

The chain combines TRBV19 with TRBJ2-2, with 9 bases fitting TRBD1. Per germline, CDR1 LNHDA and CDR2 SQIVND (reference sequence). The V gene end was trimmed by 5 bases and the J gene end by 4 bases; junction bases not matched to a gene: 14. The CDR3 has 18 residues. CDR3 DNA: TGTGCCAGTAGTGTGATAAGAACCGGGACAGGGCGCACCGGGGAGCTGTTTTTT. This codes for CASSVIRTGTGRTGELFF. The entire variable domain, with the rest obtained from reference TRBV19 and TRBJ2-2, is as follows: DGGITQSPKYLFRKEGQNVTLSCEQNLNHDAMYWYRQDPGQGLRLIYYSQIVNDFQKGDIAEGYSVSREKKESFPLTVTSAQKNPTAFYLCASSVIRTGTGRTGELFFGEGSRLTVL.

V usage is TRBV19 and J usage is TRBJ2-1, with D maybe TRBD2 (6 bases). Trimming removed 3 bases at V and 3 bases at J, with 12 bases between. CDR3 length equals 15 residues. Germline V lookup: CDR1 LNHDA, CDR2 SQIVND (reference sequence). The CDR3 sequence is CASSIDGGFYNEQFF. CDR3 DNA: TGTGCCAGTAGTATCGATGGGGGGTTCTACAATGAGCAGTTCTTC.

The rearrangement uses TRBV15 and TRBJ2-3; D remains unclear. V shed 9 bases and J shed 4 bases, with 11 bases lying between them. CDR3 size: 12 residues. The germline V gene has CDR1 LNHNV and CDR2 YYDKDF (reference sequence). CDR3 sequence: CATASSPDTQYF. The CDR3 region has the DNA TGTGCCACAGCTAGTTCCCCAGATACGCAGTATTTT.

The chain recombines TRBV5-6 with TRBJ1-1; D unresolved. This CDR3 is built from 11 residues. V was shortened by 0 bases and J by 8 bases, with 5 bases between the two germline ends. In germline, CDR1 is SGHDT, CDR2 YYEEEE. The CDR3 region is CASSLGGEAFF. The CDR3 region has the DNA TGTGCCAGCAGCTTGGGAGGCGAAGCTTTCTTT.

The V and J genes are TRBV5-1 and TRBJ2-5, with 10 bases matching TRBD1. Germline V gives CDR1 SGHRS, CDR2 YFSETQ. Trimming cost V 0 bases and J 5 bases; bases outside gene matches: 10. The CDR3 runs 17 residues. The CDR3 DNA is TGCGCCAGCAGCTTGGGGGCCGGGACAGGGGTCAGGGAGACCCAGTACTTC. Translation: CASSLGAGTGVRETQYF. Variable domain in full (rest from reference TRBV5-1 and TRBJ2-5): KAGVTQTPRYLIKTRGQQVTLSCSPISGHRSVSWYQQTPGQGLQFLFEYFSETQRNKGNFPGRFSGRQFSNSRSEMNVSTLELGDSALYLCASSLGAGTGVRETQYFGPGTRLLVL.

The rearrangement links TRBV9 to TRBJ1-1, with 8 bases identical to TRBD1. Germline V gene lookup returns CDR1 SGDLS and CDR2 YYNGEE. With 7 bases clipped from V and 4 bases from J, the junction kept 15 bases outside the gene matches. The CDR3 is 16 amino acids. The CDR3 DNA reads TGTGCCAGCTCGCTAGTGGCAGGGGGCTTGGGCACTGAAGCTTTCTTT. Translation: CASSLVAGGLGTEAFF.

V gene TRBV15 combines with J gene TRBJ2-1; 14 nucleotides line up with TRBD2. The CDR3 runs to 16 residues. Germline V gene data show CDR1 as LNHNV and CDR2 as YYDKDF (reference sequence). V was clipped by 9 bases and J by 2 bases; unmatched bases: 6. CDR3 residues: CATLGLAGGAYNEQFF. The DNA of the CDR3 is TGTGCCACTCTTGGACTAGCGGGGGGCGCCTACAATGAGCAGTTCTTC.

V and J are TRBV5-4 and TRBJ1-1; TRBD1 is a possible D gene (5 bases). V lost 5 bases, J lost 3 bases, and 14 bases lay in between. CDR1 is SGHNT and CDR2 is YYREEE in the germline V gene (reference sequence). The CDR3 contains 14 residues. The DNA of the CDR3 is TGTGCCAGCAGGTACGGGAGGGGCCACACTGAAGCTTTCTTT. This encodes CASRYGRGHTEAFF.

This chain uses TRBV6-4 with TRBJ1-1, with D possibly TRBD1 on 6 matching bases. The CDR3 totals 14 residues. Trimming pared 6 bases from V and 7 bases from J, leaving 18 bases between. Germline V gene sequence: CDR1 MRHNA, CDR2 SNTAGT. DNA for the CDR3: TGTGCCAGCAGGAATACATACAAGGACAGTGAAGCTTTCTTT. Protein product: CASRNTYKDSEAFF.

The chain combines TRBV9 with TRBJ2-3; 7 bases are shared with TRBD2. There are 15 residues in the CDR3. Germline trimming cut 0 bases from V and 3 bases from J; bases unmatched to any gene: 4. Germline V gene sequence: CDR1 SGDLS, CDR2 YYNGEE. The CDR3 loop is CASSVVGGETDTQYF. CDR3 bases: TGTGCCAGCAGCGTAGTTGGGGGGGAGACAGATACGCAGTATTTT.

V gene TRBV11-2 combines with J gene TRBJ2-2; 11 nucleotides match TRBD2. The CDR3 length is 15 residues. The germline V gene encodes CDR1 SGHAT and CDR2 FQNNGV. After removal of 8 bases from V and 4 bases from J, the junction contained 6 bases not matched to a gene. The CDR3 DNA reads TGTGCCAGCTCACGACTAGCGGGGTCCACCGGGGAGCTGTTTTTT. Protein: CASSRLAGSTGELFF.

The rearrangement links TRBV28 to TRBJ2-5; D might be TRBD2 (6 bases). The CDR3 is 15 amino acids. V lost 3 bases to trimming and J lost 2 bases, with 13 bases between them. Germline-derived CDR1 and CDR2 are MDHEN and SYDVKM. CDR3 nucleotides: TGTGCCAGCAGTTTCCTGGGACTTCTACAAGAGACCCAGTACTTC. As protein: CASSFLGLLQETQYF.

The chain carries TRBV7-3 and TRBJ1-2; D may be TRBD1 (5 bases). CDR1 and CDR2 (germline): SGHTA, FQGTGA. Trimming pared 2 bases from V and 4 bases from J, leaving 8 bases between. The CDR3 spans 13 residues. The CDR3 sequence is CASSLQGGYGYTF. The DNA of the CDR3 is TGTGCCAGCAGCTTACAGGGTGGCTATGGCTACACCTTC.

This sequence joins TRBV7-2 and TRBJ2-3; possible D gene TRBD1, 6 bases. Germline CDR1 reads SGHTA; CDR2 reads FQGNSA. V was trimmed by 2 bases and J by 6 bases, leaving 15 bases between them. The CDR3 length is 15 residues. The CDR3 sequence is CASSLNPTGPDTQYF. CDR3 DNA: TGTGCCAGCAGCTTAAATCCGACAGGTCCGGATACGCAGTATTTT.

This chain's CDR3 is CASLRRGITDTQYF. For the CDR3, the DNA is TGTGCCAGCCTCCGGCGGGGGATAACAGATACGCAGTATTTT. The rearrangement uses TRBV6-1 and TRBJ2-3; 7 bases align to TRBD2. Trimming removed 8 bases from V and 3 bases from J; junction bases left unmatched: 8. Germline CDR1 and CDR2: MNHNS and SASEGT. This CDR3 is 14 amino acids long.

This clone was observed a handful of times. CDR3 residues: CASSKSTGTYEQYF. The CDR3 DNA follows: TGTGCCAGCAGCAAATCGACAGGGACCTACGAGCAGTACTTC. This chain uses TRBV5-4 with TRBJ2-7; TRBD1 agrees at 7 bases. From germline, CDR1 is SGHNT and CDR2 YYREEE (reference sequence). V shed 4 bases and J 2 bases; nucleotides not matched to a gene: 6. The CDR3 is 14 residues long.

The chain combines TRBV7-2 with TRBJ2-1; D gene unclear. This CDR3 spans 12 amino acids. Germline V gives CDR1 SGHTA, CDR2 FQGNSA. Trimming took 4 bases from V and 6 from J, leaving 7 bases between them. The CDR3 here is CASSSASNEQFF. The DNA of the CDR3 is TGTGCCAGCAGCTCCGCTAGCAATGAGCAGTTCTTC.